The clone carrying this T cell receptor (beta chain) was recorded many times. The CDR3 is made up of 18 amino acids. V was pared by 4 bases and J by 7 bases, with 21 bases of the junction left unmatched. Germline V gene lookup returns CDR1 SQVTM and CDR2 ANQGSEA. The sample is drawn from a study of T-cell reconstitution after alpha-beta-depleted transplantation in children. Construction of the TCRbeta library involved unique molecular identifiers. TCRdb independently ran MiXCR on the PCR reads; one entry per CDR3 protein. The table has about 150,000 distinct CDR3 sequences, around 10% seen once; the top ten hold 13%.

Material: PBMCs, obtained before TCRalphabeta/CD19-depleted stem cell transplant. The sequence derives from a boy aged 2-15 years with acute myeloid leukemia, due to receive a stem cell transplant. The rearrangement uses TRBV29-1 and TRBJ2-1; 8 bases match TRBD2. The CDR3 spells CSVALLSGSSGTANEQFF. CDR3 bases: TGCAGCGTTGCTCTTCTTTCCGGGAGTAGCGGGACCGCGAATGAGCAGTTCTTC.